Presented here are 2 T cell receptor beta chains from one specimen sequenced in a study of CD8 T cells in Susac syndrome. Reverse transcription used roughly 0.45 to 1 ug RNA and random hexamers. TCRdb redid the calling of the immunoSEQ multiplex PCR reads with MiXCR, one entry per CDR3 protein. This sample has 150,000 or so distinct CDR3 sequences, with around 96% found just once. The sample consisted of CD4+ T cells from PBMCs. The receptors shown here come from a human donor with Susac syndrome.

CDR3 sequence: CSSRAASYNSPLHF. The CDR3, as DNA: TGCAGCTCTCGAGCGGCGTCCTATAATTCACCCCTCCACTTT. V gene TRBV29-1 combines with J gene TRBJ1-6; D call uncertain. CDR3 length: 14 amino acids. CDR1 SQVTM and CDR2 ANQGSEA come from the germline V gene. V was trimmed by 8 bases and J by 1 base, leaving 12 bases between them.

The genes are TRBV7-2 and TRBJ1-1; tentative D call: TRBD1 (6 bases). Trimming cost V 3 bases and J 3 bases, with 11 bases left between them. The CDR3 consists of 14 residues. CDR1 is SGHTA and CDR2 is FQGNSA in the germline V gene. The CDR3: CASSFRGWDTEAFF. The CDR3 nucleotides read TGTGCCAGCAGCTTCAGGGGTTGGGACACTGAAGCTTTCTTT.